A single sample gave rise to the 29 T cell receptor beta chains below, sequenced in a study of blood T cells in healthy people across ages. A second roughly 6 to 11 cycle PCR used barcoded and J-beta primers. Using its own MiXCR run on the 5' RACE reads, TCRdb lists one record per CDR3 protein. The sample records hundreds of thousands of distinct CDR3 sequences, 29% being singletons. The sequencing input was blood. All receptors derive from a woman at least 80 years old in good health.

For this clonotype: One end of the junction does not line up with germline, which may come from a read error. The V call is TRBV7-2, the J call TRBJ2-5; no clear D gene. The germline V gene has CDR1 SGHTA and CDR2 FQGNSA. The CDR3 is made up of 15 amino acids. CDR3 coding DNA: TGTGCCAGCAGCTTAGTGGGCCAGACTCGAGAGGCCCAGTACTTC. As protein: CASSLVGQTREAQYF.

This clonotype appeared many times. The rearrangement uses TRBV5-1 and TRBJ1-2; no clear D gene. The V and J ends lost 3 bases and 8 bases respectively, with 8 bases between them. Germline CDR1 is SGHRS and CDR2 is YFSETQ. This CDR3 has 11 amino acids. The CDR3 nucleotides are TGCGCCAGCAGCTATGAGAGCGGCTACACCTTC. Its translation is CASSYESGYTF.

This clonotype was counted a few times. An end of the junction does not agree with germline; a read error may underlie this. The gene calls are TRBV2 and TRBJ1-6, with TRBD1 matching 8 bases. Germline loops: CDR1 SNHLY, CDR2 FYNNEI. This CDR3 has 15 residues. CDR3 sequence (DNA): TGTGCCAGCAGTGAGGGGACAGGAGCAGTGTTTCCCCCCCACTTT. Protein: CASSEGTGAVFPPHF.

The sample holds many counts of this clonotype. In DNA, the CDR3 is TGCAGTGCTAGTCGGACAGGGGGCAGTACGAGAAACTATGGCTACACCTTC. Amino acids: CSASRTGGSTRNYGYTF. This sequence joins TRBV20-1 and TRBJ1-2; 11 bases match TRBD1. Trimming removed 3 bases from V and 2 bases from J; junction bases left unmatched: 11. Germline CDR1 is DFQATT and CDR2 is SNEGSKA (reference sequence). The CDR3 runs 17 residues.

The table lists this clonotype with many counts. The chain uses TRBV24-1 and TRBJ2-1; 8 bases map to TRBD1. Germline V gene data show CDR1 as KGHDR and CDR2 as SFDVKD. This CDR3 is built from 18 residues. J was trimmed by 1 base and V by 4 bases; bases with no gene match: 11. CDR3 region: CATSDARPGTGSYNEQFF. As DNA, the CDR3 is TGTGCCACCAGTGACGCTCGCCCCGGGACAGGATCCTACAATGAGCAGTTCTTC.

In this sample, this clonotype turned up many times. CDR3 region: CASSLASGGAYEQFF. CDR3 nucleotides: TGTGCCAGCAGCTTGGCTAGCGGGGGGGCTTATGAGCAGTTCTTC. V and J are TRBV11-3 and TRBJ2-1, with 12 bases aligning to TRBD2. The CDR3 is 15 residues long. The germline gives CDR1 SGHNT, CDR2 YENEEA. Losses at the gene ends were 3 bases for V and 8 bases for J; bases not matched to a gene: 5.

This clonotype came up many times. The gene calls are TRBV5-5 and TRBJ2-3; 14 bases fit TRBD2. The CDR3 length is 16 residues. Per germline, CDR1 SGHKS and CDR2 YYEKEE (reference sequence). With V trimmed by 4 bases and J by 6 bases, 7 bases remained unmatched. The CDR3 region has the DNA TGTGCCAGCAGCCCGACTAGCGGGGGGGCAAGGGATACGCAGTATTTT. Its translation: CASSPTSGGARDTQYF.

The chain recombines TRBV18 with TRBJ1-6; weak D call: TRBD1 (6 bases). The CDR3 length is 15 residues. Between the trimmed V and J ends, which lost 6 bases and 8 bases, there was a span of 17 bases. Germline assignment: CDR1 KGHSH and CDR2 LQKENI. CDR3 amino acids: CASSSRQGSDSPLHF. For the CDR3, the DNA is TGTGCCAGCTCTTCCCGGCAGGGGTCTGATTCACCCCTCCACTTT.

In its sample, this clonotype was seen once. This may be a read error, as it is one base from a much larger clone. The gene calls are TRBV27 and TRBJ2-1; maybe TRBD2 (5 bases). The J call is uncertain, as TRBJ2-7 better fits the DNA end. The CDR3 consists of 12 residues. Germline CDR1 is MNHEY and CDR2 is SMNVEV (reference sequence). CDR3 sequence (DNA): TGTGCCAGCAGCAGACTAAACAATGAGCAGTACTTC. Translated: CASSRLNNEQYF.

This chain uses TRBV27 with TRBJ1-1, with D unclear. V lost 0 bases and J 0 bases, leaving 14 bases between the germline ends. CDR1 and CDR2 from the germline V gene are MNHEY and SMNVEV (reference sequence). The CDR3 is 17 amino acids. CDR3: CASSLSIREHLNTEAFF. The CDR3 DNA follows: TGTGCCAGCAGTTTATCGATACGTGAACATTTGAACACTGAAGCTTTCTTT.

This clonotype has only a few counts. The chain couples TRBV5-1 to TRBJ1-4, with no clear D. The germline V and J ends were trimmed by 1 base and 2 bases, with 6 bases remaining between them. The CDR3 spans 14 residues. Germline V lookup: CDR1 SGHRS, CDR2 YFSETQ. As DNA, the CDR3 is TGCGCCAGCAGCTTGTTCATGACTAATGAAAAACTGTTTTTT. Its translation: CASSLFMTNEKLFF.

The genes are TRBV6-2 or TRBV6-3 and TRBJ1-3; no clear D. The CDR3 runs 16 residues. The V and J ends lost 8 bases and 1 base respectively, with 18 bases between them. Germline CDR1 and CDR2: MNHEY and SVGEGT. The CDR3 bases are TGTGCCAGCCACCTTGGACGGATACTTTCTGGAAACACCATATATTTT. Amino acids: CASHLGRILSGNTIYF.

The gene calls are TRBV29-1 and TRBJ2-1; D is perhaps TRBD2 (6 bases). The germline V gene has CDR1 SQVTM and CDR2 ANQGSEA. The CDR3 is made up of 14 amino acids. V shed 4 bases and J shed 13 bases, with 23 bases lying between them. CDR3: CSVAGSGSQETQFF. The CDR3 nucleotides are TGCAGCGTTGCCGGTAGCGGTAGTCAAGAGACTCAGTTCTTC.

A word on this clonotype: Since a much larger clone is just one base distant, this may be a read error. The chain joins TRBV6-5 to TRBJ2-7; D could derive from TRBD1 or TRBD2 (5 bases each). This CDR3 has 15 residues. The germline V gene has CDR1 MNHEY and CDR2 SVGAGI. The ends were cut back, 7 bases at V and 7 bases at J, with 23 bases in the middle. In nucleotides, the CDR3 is TGTGCCAGCAACCAAGGGGACGGCCGGTACAATGAGCAGTACTTC. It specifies CASNQGDGRYNEQYF.

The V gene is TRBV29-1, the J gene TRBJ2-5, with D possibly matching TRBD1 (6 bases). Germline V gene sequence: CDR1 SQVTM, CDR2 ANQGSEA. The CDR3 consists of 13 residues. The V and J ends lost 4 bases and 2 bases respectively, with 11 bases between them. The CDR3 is CSVARTVQETQYF. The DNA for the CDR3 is TGCAGCGTTGCCCGGACAGTTCAAGAGACCCAGTACTTC.

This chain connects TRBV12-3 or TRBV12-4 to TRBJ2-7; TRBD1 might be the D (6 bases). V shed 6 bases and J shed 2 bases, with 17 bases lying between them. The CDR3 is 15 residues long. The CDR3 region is CASRSRTELTYEQYF. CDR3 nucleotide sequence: TGTGCCAGCAGATCCAGGACAGAACTAACCTACGAGCAGTACTTC.

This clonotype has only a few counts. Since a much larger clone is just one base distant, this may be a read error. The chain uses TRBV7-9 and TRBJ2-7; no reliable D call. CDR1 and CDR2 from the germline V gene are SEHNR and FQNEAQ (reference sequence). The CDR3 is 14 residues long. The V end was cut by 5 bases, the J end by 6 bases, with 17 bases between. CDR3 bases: TGTGCCAGCAGCCACGACATCGAGAGAGCCGAGCAGTACTTC. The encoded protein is CASSHDIERAEQYF.

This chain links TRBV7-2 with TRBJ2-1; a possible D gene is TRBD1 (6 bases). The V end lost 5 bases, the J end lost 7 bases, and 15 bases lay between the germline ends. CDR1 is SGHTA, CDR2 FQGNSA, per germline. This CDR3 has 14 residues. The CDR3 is CASSPQGTGNEQFF. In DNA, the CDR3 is TGTGCCAGCAGCCCGCAGGGGACGGGGAATGAGCAGTTCTTC.

Here the CDR3 reads CAAKAQWVGTEAFF. The CDR3 coding sequence is TGTGCCGCCAAGGCCCAGTGGGTAGGCACTGAAGCTTTCTTT. The chain joins TRBV6-1 to TRBJ1-1, with D unresolved. CDR3 length: 14 residues. Between the trimmed V and J ends, which lost 11 bases and 4 bases, there was a span of 20 bases. Germline assignment: CDR1 MNHNS and CDR2 SASEGT.

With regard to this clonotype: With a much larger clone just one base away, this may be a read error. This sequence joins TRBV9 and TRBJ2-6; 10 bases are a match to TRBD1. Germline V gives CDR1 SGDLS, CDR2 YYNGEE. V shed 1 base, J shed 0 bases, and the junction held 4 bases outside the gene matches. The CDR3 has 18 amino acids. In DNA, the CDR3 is TGTGCCAGCAGCGTATTGGGACAGGGGATCTCTGGGGCCAACGTCCTGACTTTC. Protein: CASSVLGQGISGANVLTF.

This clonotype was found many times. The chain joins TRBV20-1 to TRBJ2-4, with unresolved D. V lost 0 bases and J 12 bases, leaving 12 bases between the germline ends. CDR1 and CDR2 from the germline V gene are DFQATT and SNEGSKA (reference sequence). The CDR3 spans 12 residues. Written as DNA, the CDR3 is TGCAGTGCTAGAGATGCCCCACACACTCAGTACTTC. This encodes CSARDAPHTQYF.

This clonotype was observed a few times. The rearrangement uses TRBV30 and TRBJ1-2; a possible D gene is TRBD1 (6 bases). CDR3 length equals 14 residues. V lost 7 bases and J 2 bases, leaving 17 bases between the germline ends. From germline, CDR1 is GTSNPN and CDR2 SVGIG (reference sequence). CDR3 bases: TGTGCCTACCAAGACAGGTCGGCCAACTATGGCTACACCTTC. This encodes CAYQDRSANYGYTF. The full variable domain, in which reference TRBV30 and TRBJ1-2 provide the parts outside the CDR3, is SQTIHQWPATLVQPVGSPLSLECTVEGTSNPNLYWYRQAAGRGLQLLFYSVGIGQISSEVPQNLSASRPQDRQFILSSKKLLLSDSGFYLCAYQDRSANYGYTFGSGTRLTVV.

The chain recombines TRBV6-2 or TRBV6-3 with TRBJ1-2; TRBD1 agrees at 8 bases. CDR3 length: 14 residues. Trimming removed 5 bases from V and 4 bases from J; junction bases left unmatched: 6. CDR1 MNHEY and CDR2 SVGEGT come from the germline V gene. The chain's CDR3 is CASSGQGSTYGYTF. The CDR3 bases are TGTGCCAGCAGTGGACAGGGCTCCACCTATGGCTACACCTTC.

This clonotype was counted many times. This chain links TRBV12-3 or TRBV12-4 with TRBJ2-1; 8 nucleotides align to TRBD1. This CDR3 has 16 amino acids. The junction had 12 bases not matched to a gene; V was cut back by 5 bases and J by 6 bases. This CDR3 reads CASSLWTGTGSNEQFF. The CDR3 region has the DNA TGTGCCAGCAGTCTTTGGACAGGGACGGGTAGCAATGAGCAGTTCTTC.

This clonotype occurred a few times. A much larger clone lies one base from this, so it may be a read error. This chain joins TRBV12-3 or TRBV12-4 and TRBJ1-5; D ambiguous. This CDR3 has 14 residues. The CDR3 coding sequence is TGTGCCAGCAGTGTTGTTATGGGAAATCGGCCCCAGCATTTT. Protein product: CASSVVMGNRPQHF.

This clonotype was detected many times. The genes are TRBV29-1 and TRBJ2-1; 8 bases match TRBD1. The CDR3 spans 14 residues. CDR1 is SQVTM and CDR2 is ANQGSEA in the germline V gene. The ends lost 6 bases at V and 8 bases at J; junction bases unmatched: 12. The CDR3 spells CSVGDTMGQDEQFF. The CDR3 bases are TGCAGCGTCGGAGACACCATGGGACAGGATGAGCAGTTCTTC.

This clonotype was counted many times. The CDR3 DNA follows: TGCAGTGCTAGAGATCTAGCGGGGGGCTACAATGAGCAGTTCTTC. Translating gives CSARDLAGGYNEQFF. The chain uses TRBV20-1 and TRBJ2-1; 11 positions agree with TRBD2. Losses at the gene ends were 0 bases for V and 3 bases for J; bases not matched to a gene: 1. Per the germline V gene, CDR1 is DFQATT and CDR2 is SNEGSKA (reference sequence). The CDR3 loop spans 15 amino acids.

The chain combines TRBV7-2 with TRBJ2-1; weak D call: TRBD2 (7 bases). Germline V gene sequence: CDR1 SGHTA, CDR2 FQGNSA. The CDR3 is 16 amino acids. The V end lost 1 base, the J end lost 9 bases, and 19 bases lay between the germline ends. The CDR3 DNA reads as TGTGCCAGCAGCTTAGACGGCGGGGGCCTCGGTGTTGAGCAGTTCTTC. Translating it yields CASSLDGGGLGVEQFF.

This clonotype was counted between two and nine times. The CDR3 region has the DNA TGCAGTGCTTCACCGGGCCCTTCCTACGAGCAGTACTTC. Translated: CSASPGPSYEQYF. The gene calls are TRBV20-1 and TRBJ2-7; D uncertain. The germline V gene encodes CDR1 DFQATT and CDR2 SNEGSKA (reference sequence). The CDR3 extends over 13 amino acids. Trimming left V 5 bases short and J 1 base short, with 12 bases between.